The rows below give T cell receptor beta chains drawn from one sample of a study of blood T cells in healthy people across ages. TCRdb ran MiXCR on the 5' RACE reads and lists one entry per CDR3 protein. The sample records about 1.4 million distinct CDR3 sequences, roughly 64% being singletons. The sequenced sample was blood. The receptor set was obtained from a man in his late teens or twenties in good health. Both conserved end residues are part of each CDR3. Fields, in order: clone size, CDR3 length, V gene, D gene, J gene, CDR3 DNA, CDR3 protein. The D gene is left open where the match is weak. Clone size appears in some rows only: once, few, many, or a class for an expanded clone.

-	15	TRBV6-6	-	TRBJ2-7	TGTGCCAGCACCCCCTTAAGGAGGAGCTCCTACGAGCAGTACTTC	CASTPLRRSSYEQYF
-	15	TRBV4-1	-	TRBJ2-1	TGCGCCAGCAGACGTCTAGGCAGCTCCTACAATGAGCAGTTCTTC	CASRRLGSSYNEQFF
few	15	TRBV7-2	-	TRBJ2-7	TGTGCCAGCAGCTTATACAGGACAGAGACCTACGAGCAGTACTTC	CASSLYRTETYEQYF
-	15	TRBV3-1	TRBD1	TRBJ1-4	TGTGCCAGCAGCCGACGACAGGGGATTAATGAAAAACTGTTTTTT	CASSRRQGINEKLFF
few	15	TRBV12-3/TRBV12-4	-	TRBJ1-5	TGTGCCAGCAGACCGACAGGTTCGTGGGGACAGCCCCAGCATTTT	CASRPTGSWGQPQHF
-	11	TRBV20-1	-	TRBJ2-5	TGCAGTGCTAGAGAACAGGGGACCCAGTACTTC	CSAREQGTQYF
-	13	TRBV27	-	TRBJ2-7	TGTGCCAGCAGTCCGGGACACATCTACGAGCAGTACTTC	CASSPGHIYEQYF
few	17	TRBV7-6	-	TRBJ1-1	TGTGCCAGCAGCTCCATCACACCACAGGGTAGGGACACTGAAGCTTTCTTT	CASSSITPQGRDTEAFF
few	13	TRBV14	-	TRBJ1-4	TGTGCCAGCAGCCAAACGTTTATGGAAAAACTGTTTTTT	CASSQTFMEKLFF
-	15	TRBV29-1	-	TRBJ2-7	TGCAGCGTTGCGTCAGGGGAGGTGGACCACTACGAGCAGTACTTC	CSVASGEVDHYEQYF
-	13	TRBV7-2	-	TRBJ1-2	TGTGCCAGCAGCCGACAGGTGCCCTATGGCTACACCTTC	CASSRQVPYGYTF
-	12	TRBV7-9	-	TRBJ1-2	TGTGCCAGCAGCTTAGATTGGCAGGGCTACACCTTC	CASSLDWQGYTF
-	13	TRBV6-1	-	TRBJ2-7	TGTGCCAGCATCGAGGGGAATGCCTACGAGCAGTACTTC	CASIEGNAYEQYF
few	13	TRBV6-2/TRBV6-3	-	TRBJ2-3	TGTGCCAGCAGTGCCTGGGGAACAGATACGCAGTATTTT	CASSAWGTDTQYF
few	12	TRBV29-1	-	TRBJ1-4	TGCAGCGCCCGGGACTGGGAAGAAAAACTGTTTTTT	CSARDWEEKLFF
many	16	TRBV4-3	-	TRBJ2-6	TGCGCCAGCAGCCATCATCAGGGCTCTGGGGCCAACGTCCTGACTTTC	CASSHHQGSGANVLTF
few	15	TRBV13	TRBD1	TRBJ2-5	TGTGCCAGCAGCTTAGGGACAGGGGGCGCGCAGACCCAGTACTTC	CASSLGTGGAQTQYF
-	14	TRBV7-9	-	TRBJ1-5	TGTGCCAGCAGCCCAAGGGGCAGTCATCAGCCCCAGCATTTT	CASSPRGSHQPQHF
-	15	TRBV2	TRBD2	TRBJ2-1	TGTGCCAGTCAACCGGGACTAGGGATCGGAAATGAGCAGTTCTTC	CASQPGLGIGNEQFF
-	16	TRBV20-1	TRBD2	TRBJ2-7	TGCAGTGCTAGAGATAGTTGGACTAGCGTTGGCCACGAGCAGTACTTC	CSARDSWTSVGHEQYF
few	14	TRBV29-1	TRBD1	TRBJ2-7	TGCAGCGTTGGGACAGGGGGCGCTGGCTACGAGCAGTACTTC	CSVGTGGAGYEQYF
-	18	TRBV4-2	-	TRBJ2-1	TGTGCCAGCAGCCAAGTAGGAAGACTGGGAGCCATCACGGGTGAGCAGTTCTTC	CASSQVGRLGAITGEQFF
many	14	TRBV15	TRBD2	TRBJ2-7	TGTGCCACCAGCGGTAGCGGGGGGGCCAACGAGCAGTACTTC	CATSGSGGANEQYF
once	18	TRBV4-2	-	TRBJ1-5	TGTGCCAGCAGCCATGGAGGGGGAGGGGATTGGGGCAATCAGCCCCAGCATTTT	CASSHGGGGDWGNQPQHF
once	20	TRBV7-9	-	TRBJ2-6	TGTGCCAGCAGCCCCGTGGTGTTACGCGAGGGAGTGCGAGGGGCCAACGTCCTGACTTTC	CASSPVVLREGVRGANVLTF
few	11	TRBV4-3	-	TRBJ2-1	TGCGCCAGGGAGGAAGTGAGTGAGCAGTTCTTC	CAREEVSEQFF
-	12	TRBV7-8	-	TRBJ1-2	TGTGCCACCACCAAAGTGGATTATGGCTACACCTTC	CATTKVDYGYTF
-	14	TRBV4-1	-	TRBJ1-1	TGCGCCAGCAGCCATATCGGGCAAAACACTGAAGCTTTCTTT	CASSHIGQNTEAFF
few	14	TRBV20-1	TRBD2	TRBJ2-3	TGCAGTGCACCTAGCGGGGGATTCACAGATACGCAGTATTTT	CSAPSGGFTDTQYF
-	15	TRBV29-1	TRBD2	TRBJ2-1	TGCAGCGTTGAATTCGGCGGGAGGGCCCCAGGTGAGCAGTTCTTC	CSVEFGGRAPGEQFF
-	16	TRBV13	-	TRBJ2-7	TGTGCCAGCAGCTTAAGGACTTATCCTAACTCCTACGAGCAGTACTTC	CASSLRTYPNSYEQYF
few	15	TRBV10-3	-	TRBJ2-6	TGTGCCATCAGCCAACAGGAAACTGGGGCCAACGTCCTGACTTTC	CAISQQETGANVLTF
-	15	TRBV11-1	TRBD2	TRBJ2-1	TGTGCCAGCAGCTTAGCGGGACTAAGTATGAATGAGCAGTTCTTC	CASSLAGLSMNEQFF
-	12	TRBV7-9	-	TRBJ2-7	TGTGCCAGCAGCCAAGAAGCCTACGGGCAGTACTTC	CASSQEAYGQYF
-	15	TRBV6-1	TRBD1	TRBJ2-7	TGTGCCAGCAGTTCCGGGACAGGGGAAGATTACGAGCAGTACTTC	CASSSGTGEDYEQYF
-	14	TRBV10-3	-	TRBJ1-4	TGTGCCATCAGTGAGTCGTCAGGTGGTGAAAAACTGTTTTTT	CAISESSGGEKLFF
-	18	TRBV13	TRBD2	TRBJ2-6	TGTGCCAGCAGCAAAGGGACTAGCGGGAGCTCTGGGGCCAACGTCCTGACTTTC	CASSKGTSGSSGANVLTF
-	12	TRBV5-1	TRBD2	TRBJ2-7	TGCGCCAGCAGCGAAGGACTAGACGAGCAGTACTTC	CASSEGLDEQYF
-	17	TRBV24-1	TRBD2	TRBJ2-3	TGTGCCACCAGTGATTTGGGGACTAGCGGGAGAAGAGATACGCAGTATTTT	CATSDLGTSGRRDTQYF
-	12	TRBV10-3	-	TRBJ2-7	TGTGCCATCAGTACCCCTCCCTACGAGCAGTACTTC	CAISTPPYEQYF
-	15	TRBV29-1	TRBD2	TRBJ2-1	TGCAGCGTAGAACGTAGCGGGAGCTCCTACAATGAGCAGTTCTTC	CSVERSGSSYNEQFF
-	11	TRBV25-1	-	TRBJ2-7	TGTGCCAGCAGTGTAAACTACGGGCAGTACTTC	CASSVNYGQYF
few	14	TRBV7-2	-	TRBJ1-1	TGTGCCAGCAGCTTAGTCGGCAAGAACACTGAAGCTTTCTTT	CASSLVGKNTEAFF
-	14	TRBV20-1	-	TRBJ2-1	TGCAGTGCTTCTCGAGCGGGTACCTACAATGAGCAGTTCTTC	CSASRAGTYNEQFF
-	15	TRBV6-5	-	TRBJ2-2	TGTGCCAGCAGCAGGGTTGTCTGGGACACCGGGGAGCTGTTTTTT	CASSRVVWDTGELFF
many	14	TRBV4-1	-	TRBJ2-7	TGCGCCAGCAGCCAAGTTGGGAGCGACTACGAGCAGTACTTC	CASSQVGSDYEQYF
-	14	TRBV19	-	TRBJ2-7	TGTGCCAGTAGTCCACGGACAGTCGCCTACGAGCAGTACTTC	CASSPRTVAYEQYF
-	15	TRBV6-2/TRBV6-3	-	TRBJ1-1	TGTGCCAGCAGTTACCGGTCTGGGGGGAACACTGAAGCTTTCTTT	CASSYRSGGNTEAFF
-	17	TRBV4-3	-	TRBJ2-5	TGCGCCAGCAGCCAAGATCTCGGGACAAACCTTCAAGAGACCCAGTACTTC	CASSQDLGTNLQETQYF
-	13	TRBV6-1	-	TRBJ2-1	TGTGCCAGCAGTGAAGCGGAATTTAATGAGCAGTTCTTC	CASSEAEFNEQFF
-	14	TRBV3-1	-	TRBJ2-2	TGTGCCAGCAGACAGGGTTCCGACACCGGGGAGCTGTTTTTT	CASRQGSDTGELFF
-	13	TRBV29-1	-	TRBJ1-5	TGCAGCGTTGGCGCGGGCGGCAATCAGCCCCAGCATTTT	CSVGAGGNQPQHF
few	15	TRBV6-2/TRBV6-3	TRBD1	TRBJ1-6	TGTGCCAGCAACTTCGGGACAGCCTATAATTCACCCCTCCACTTT	CASNFGTAYNSPLHF
-	14	TRBV7-9	-	TRBJ2-7	TGTGCCAGCAGTCCTTTTAGACGCCCCTACGAGCAGTACTTC	CASSPFRRPYEQYF
many	13	TRBV7-2	-	TRBJ2-5	TGTGCCAGCAGCTTTTTGAGTCAAGAGACCCAGTACTTC	CASSFLSQETQYF